This T cell receptor (beta chain) was identified during a study of OX40 agonist ivuxolimab in advanced cancers. Regarding the study in general: Ivuxolimab was a fully human IgG2 agonistic monoclonal antibody targeting the costimulatory receptor OX40 (CD134). A male proportion of around 80% and a mean age of approximately 60 years, ranging from 23 to 79, were recorded for the dose-escalation cohort. The point of sequencing TCRbeta in the periphery was to test whether ivuxolimab changed TCR sequence diversity and drove clonal T-cell expansion. The monotherapy dose-escalation portion (N of about 50 patients) of the phase I ivuxolimab trial is reported in the paper. Intravenous ivuxolimab was administered to patients every 2 weeks at six dose levels: 0.01, 0.1, 0.3, 1.5, 3 and 10 mg/kg. Of the roughly 51 patients in dose escalation, around 20 had hepatocellular carcinoma, roughly 15 had melanoma, 9 had renal cell carcinoma and 9 had head and neck cancer. Three dose-escalation patients achieved partial responses, one with hepatocellular carcinoma and two with cutaneous melanoma. Patients were allowed to have had prior anti-PD-1, anti-PD-L1 or anti-CTLA-4 therapy, and 30% to 40% of the dose-escalation patients had previously received checkpoint inhibitors.

Patients with autoimmune disease history or receiving systemic immunosuppression were excluded from the trial. Peripheral blood for TCR sequencing was collected from all dose cohorts at baseline, on cycle 4 day 1, and on cycle 7 day 1. The samples were taken from a phase I, first-in-human, multicenter, open-label dose-escalation trial of ivuxolimab. Adults with locally advanced or metastatic melanoma, renal cell carcinoma, hepatocellular carcinoma or head and neck squamous cell carcinoma were enrolled in the trial. Before TCR sequencing, CD4+ and CD8+ T cells were separately sorted from peripheral blood. CDR1 and CDR2 are read off the germline V gene (reference sequence) as MNHNY and SVGAGI. The CDR3 starts with the cysteine, ends with the phenylalanine, and has 15 residues. Here the CDR3 DNA is all that survives: 45 bases in frame from base 1. Trimming removed 2 bases from V and 6 bases from J; the gene matches leave 9 bases unexplained.

On this clone itself: Its cognate antigen has yet to be identified. No base-level quality is on record; no much larger clone is a single base apart.

Genomic DNA was extracted from sorted cells for sequencing of the TCRbeta CDR3 region. The immunoSEQ Assay was used for sequencing of TCRbeta CDR3 regions. In TCRdb, the immuneACCESS table is reduced to in-frame sequences with V and J assigned. These tables do not hold every clone; where another copy was compared, an unresolved V gene accounts for under half, and the others remain unexplained. The sample table records approximately 50,000 clones; roughly 86% of these occur just once. Roughly 0.98% of the sample goes to the ten largest clones. Results and caveats for the whole study, not just this receptor: In the 0.1-3.0 mg/kg groups, partial responders had among the lowest normalized peripheral clonal expansion, particularly in CD8+ T cells. The antigen specificity of the peripheral T cells that underwent clonal expansion was not determined. After ivuxolimab, more expanded clones were found on average in CD8+ T cells than in CD4+ T cells. Low levels of normalized T-cell clonal expansion were also seen in some patients who did not respond. At doses from 0.1 to 3.0 mg/kg, clonal expansion was seen in both CD4+ and CD8+ blood T cells between baseline and week 6.

Recombination linked TRBV6-6 to TRBJ1-1; TRBD1 lines up with 7 middle nucleotides. The sequenced sample was CD4+ or CD8+ T cells sorted from blood, obtained in a trial of the OX40 agonist ivuxolimab. The receptor was isolated from an adult with an advanced solid tumor such as melanoma, head and neck, liver or kidney cancer. The nucleotides are TGTGCCAGCAGTTACCCGGGACAGAGAACACCTGAAGCTTTCTTT. This translates into CASSYPGQRTPEAFF.